This T cell receptor (beta chain) originates from a study of beta chain features in type 1 diabetes. Study context: Researchers looked at around 100 million sorted cells across all samples. Whole-study findings and limits: Junctions at VDJ sites from type 1 diabetes patients had fewer insertions and more deletions.

CDR1 is GTSNPN, CDR2 SVGIG, per germline (reference sequence). The CDR3 consists of 11 residues. V gave up 4 bases and J gave up 2 bases, with 5 bases separating them. The study reverse transcribed the entire isolated RNA, so it sequenced expressed TCRB transcripts. Some 3.6 million reads were obtained on average from naive, central memory and regulatory T cell samples. Measured with immunoSEQ multiplex PCR; TCRdb has only the in-frame clones, and not every one. The table has a few hundred thousand clones, roughly 16% seen once. This clone was detected a few times. The antigen remains undetermined. The chain is built from TRBV30 and TRBJ2-5; D is uncertain. Material for sequencing was naive CD4+ T cells from blood. The receptor was derived from a woman under 30 in good health. The chain's CDR3 is CAWTLQETQYF. The DNA for the CDR3 is TGTGCCTGGACCCTGCAAGAGACCCAGTACTTC.